These 2 T cell receptor beta chains originate from one sample sequenced in a study of control samples from healthy donors and cancer patients. Libraries were prepared by immunoSEQ multiplex PCR; TCRdb keeps only in-frame clonotypes and omits some of them. This sample has about 83,000 clones, with around 91% found just once. The source material was blood. These receptors came from a man between 45 and 60 years old in good health.

The V gene is TRBV7-9, the J gene TRBJ1-4, with D maybe TRBD1 (5 bases). The CDR3 length is 14 residues. Trimming left V 8 bases short and J 3 bases short, with 13 bases between. The germline gives CDR1 SEHNR, CDR2 FQNEAQ (reference sequence). CDR3 in DNA: TGTGCCAGCGCCGTGGGGCCCCCTAATGAAAAACTGTTTTTT. Amino acid sequence: CASAVGPPNEKLFF.

This rearrangement joins TRBV19 to TRBJ1-1, with TRBD1 as a possible D gene (5 bases). Germline values: CDR1 LNHDA, CDR2 SQIVND (reference sequence). The CDR3 extends over 13 amino acids. Trimming took off 7 bases at V and 0 bases at J, with 9 bases between the two ends. The CDR3 here is CASTAGLNTEAFF. The CDR3 DNA is TGTGCCAGTACAGCAGGGTTGAACACTGAAGCTTTCTTT.